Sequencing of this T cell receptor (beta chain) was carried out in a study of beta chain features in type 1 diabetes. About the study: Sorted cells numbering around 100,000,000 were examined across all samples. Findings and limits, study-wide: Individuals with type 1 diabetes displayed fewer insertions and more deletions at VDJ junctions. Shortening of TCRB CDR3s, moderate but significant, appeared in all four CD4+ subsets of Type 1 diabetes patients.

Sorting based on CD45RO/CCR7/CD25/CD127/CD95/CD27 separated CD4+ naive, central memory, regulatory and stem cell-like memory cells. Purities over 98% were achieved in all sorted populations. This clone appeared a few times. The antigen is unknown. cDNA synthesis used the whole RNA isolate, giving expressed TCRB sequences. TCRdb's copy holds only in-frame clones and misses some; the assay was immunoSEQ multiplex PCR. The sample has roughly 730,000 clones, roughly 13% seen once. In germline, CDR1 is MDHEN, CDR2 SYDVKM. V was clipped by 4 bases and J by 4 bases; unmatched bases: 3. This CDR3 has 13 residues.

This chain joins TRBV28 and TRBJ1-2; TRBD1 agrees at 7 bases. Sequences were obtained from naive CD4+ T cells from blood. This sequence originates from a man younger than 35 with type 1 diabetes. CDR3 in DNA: TGTGCCAGCAGTTCTTGGACAGGCTATGGCTACACCTTC. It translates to CASSSWTGYGYTF.